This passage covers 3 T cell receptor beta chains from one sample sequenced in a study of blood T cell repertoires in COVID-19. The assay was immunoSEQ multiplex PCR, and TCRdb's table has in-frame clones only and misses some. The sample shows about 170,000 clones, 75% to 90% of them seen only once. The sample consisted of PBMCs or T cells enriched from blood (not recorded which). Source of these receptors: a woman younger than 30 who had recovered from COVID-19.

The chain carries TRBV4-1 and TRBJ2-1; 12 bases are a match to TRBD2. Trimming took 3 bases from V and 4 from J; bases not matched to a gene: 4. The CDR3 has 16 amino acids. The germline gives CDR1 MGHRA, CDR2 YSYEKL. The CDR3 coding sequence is TGCGCCAGCAGCCAGGCGGGACTAGCGGGTTACAATGAGCAGTTCTTC. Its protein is CASSQAGLAGYNEQFF.

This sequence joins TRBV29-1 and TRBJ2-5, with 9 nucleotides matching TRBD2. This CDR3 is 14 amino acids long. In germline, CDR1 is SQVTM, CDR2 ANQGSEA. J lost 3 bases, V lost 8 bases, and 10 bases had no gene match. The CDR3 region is CSSRSPSGKETQYF. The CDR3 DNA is TGCAGCTCCAGGTCCCCTAGCGGGAAAGAGACCCAGTACTTC.

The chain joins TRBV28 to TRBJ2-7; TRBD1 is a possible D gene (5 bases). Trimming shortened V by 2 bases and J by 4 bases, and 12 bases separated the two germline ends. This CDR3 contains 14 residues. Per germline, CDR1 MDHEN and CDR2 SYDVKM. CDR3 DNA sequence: TGTGCCAGCAGTTTAGGGGCCCTGGGGTACGAGCAGTACTTC. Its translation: CASSLGALGYEQYF.